This TCR beta chain derives from a study of cytomegalovirus exposure and HLA in healthy donors. Notes on the study in general: Cytomegalovirus association was assigned to approximately 160 TCR beta chains. Specificity for CMV antigens was confirmed in vitro for three of the CMV-associated chains. Among the most significant clusters, several appeared linked to common viral pathogens in a later analysis.

With 60 Vbeta and 13 Jbeta primers, the PCR was carried out. The protocol was immunoSEQ multiplex PCR, while the TCRdb copy is restricted to in-frame clones and leaves out a portion. This sample yields approximately 50,000 clones, of which about four fifths are seen a single time; over 2% belongs to the top ten. On this clone: The antigen remains undetermined.

The trim removed 2 bases at V and 8 bases at J, leaving 8 bases unmatched. The CDR3 is made up of 14 amino acids. Germline V CDR1 and CDR2: MNHEY, SVGAGI. The source material was PBMCs. The V and J genes are TRBV6-5 and TRBJ1-2, with TRBD1 matching 7 bases. The clonotype originates from a boy aged 5-17 years in good health and CMV-seropositive. The CDR3 DNA follows: TGTGCCAGCAGTTACCTTCCACAGGGGTTCGGCTACACCTTC. Encoded protein: CASSYLPQGFGYTF.